This T cell receptor (beta chain) was captured in a study of blood T cell repertoires in COVID-19. Study background: Acute and convalescent COVID-19 specimens originated in the United States, Italy and Spain. PBMCs, B-cell-depleted T cells, or T cells provided the cDNA or gDNA that made up the material.

Authors' methods: Amplification of reference gene primers was used by the study to estimate nucleated cell counts. Profiling relied on immunoSEQ multiplex PCR, and the TCRdb table lists in-frame clones only, not all of them. V and J calls and clone size come straight from that table; D and trimming were deduced from the DNA. The data hold about 320,000 clones, with 70% to 90% observed a single time. Germline V gene data show CDR1 as SGHNT and CDR2 as YENEEA. The length of the CDR3 is 14 residues. V shed 4 bases, J shed 4 bases, and the junction held 3 bases outside the gene matches. Sequenced input: peripheral blood. The receptor comes from a man younger than 35 who had recovered from COVID-19. The V gene is TRBV11-3, the J gene TRBJ2-3; TRBD1 matches 9 bases. CDR3 sequence (DNA): TGTGCCAGCAGCTCACGGACAGGGGCAGATACGCAGTATTTT. This encodes CASSSRTGADTQYF.